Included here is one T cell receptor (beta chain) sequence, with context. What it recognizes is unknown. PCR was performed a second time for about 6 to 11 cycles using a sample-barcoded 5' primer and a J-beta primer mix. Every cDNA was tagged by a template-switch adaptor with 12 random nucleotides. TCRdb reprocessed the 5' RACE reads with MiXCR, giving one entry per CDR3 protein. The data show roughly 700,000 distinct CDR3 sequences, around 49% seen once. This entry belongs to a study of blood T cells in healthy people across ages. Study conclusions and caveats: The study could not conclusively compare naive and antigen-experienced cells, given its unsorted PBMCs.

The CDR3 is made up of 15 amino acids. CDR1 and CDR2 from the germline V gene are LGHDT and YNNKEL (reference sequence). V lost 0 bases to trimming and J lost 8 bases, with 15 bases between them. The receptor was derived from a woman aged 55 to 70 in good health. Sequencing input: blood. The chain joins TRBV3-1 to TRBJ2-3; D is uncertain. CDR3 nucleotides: TGTGCCAGCAGCCAAGACCTCAAAGATGGAAGTACGCAGTATTTT. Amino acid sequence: CASSQDLKDGSTQYF.